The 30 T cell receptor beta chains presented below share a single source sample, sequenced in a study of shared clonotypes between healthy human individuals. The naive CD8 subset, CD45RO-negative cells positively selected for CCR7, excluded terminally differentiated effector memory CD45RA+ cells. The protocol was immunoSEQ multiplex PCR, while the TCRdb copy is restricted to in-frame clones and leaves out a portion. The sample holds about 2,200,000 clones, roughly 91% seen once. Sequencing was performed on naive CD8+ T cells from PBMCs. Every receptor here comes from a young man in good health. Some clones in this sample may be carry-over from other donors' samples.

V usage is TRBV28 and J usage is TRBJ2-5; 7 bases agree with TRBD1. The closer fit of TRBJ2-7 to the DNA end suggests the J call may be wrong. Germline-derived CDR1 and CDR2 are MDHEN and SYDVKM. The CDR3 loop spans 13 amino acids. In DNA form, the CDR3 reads TGTGCCAGCAGTCCTCGGACAGGCTACGAGCAGTACTTC. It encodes CASSPRTGYEQYF.

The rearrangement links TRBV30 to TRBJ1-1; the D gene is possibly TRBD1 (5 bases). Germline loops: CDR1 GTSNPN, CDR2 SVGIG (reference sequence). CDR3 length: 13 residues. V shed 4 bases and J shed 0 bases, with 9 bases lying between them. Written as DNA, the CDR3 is TGTGCCTGGACGGGGCTATTGAACACTGAAGCTTTCTTT. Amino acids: CAWTGLLNTEAFF.

The CDR3: CASSQVQTAVNTEAFF. Written as DNA, the CDR3 is TGCGCCAGCAGCCAAGTTCAGACTGCGGTGAACACTGAAGCTTTCTTT. This chain uses TRBV4-3 with TRBJ1-1; no reliable D call. The CDR3 length is 16 residues. Trimming pared 1 base from V and 0 bases from J, leaving 12 bases between. CDR1 is LGHNA and CDR2 is YSLEER in the germline V gene.

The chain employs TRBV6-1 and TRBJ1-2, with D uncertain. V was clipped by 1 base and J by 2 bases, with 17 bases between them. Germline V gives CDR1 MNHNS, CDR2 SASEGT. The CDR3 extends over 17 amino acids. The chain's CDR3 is CASSEVAGRLWNYGYTF. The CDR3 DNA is TGTGCCAGCAGTGAAGTTGCCGGCAGGCTCTGGAACTATGGCTACACCTTC.

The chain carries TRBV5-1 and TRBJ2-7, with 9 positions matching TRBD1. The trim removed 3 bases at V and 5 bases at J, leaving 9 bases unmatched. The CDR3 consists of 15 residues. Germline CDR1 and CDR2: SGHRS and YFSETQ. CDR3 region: CASSSFSGTGNEQYF. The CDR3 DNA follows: TGCGCCAGCAGCTCTTTCTCCGGGACAGGGAACGAGCAGTACTTC.

CDR3 nucleotide sequence: TGTGCCAGTACAGACGGGACTACCTCCTACAATGAGCAGTTCTTC. Amino acids: CASTDGTTSYNEQFF. The gene calls are TRBV19 and TRBJ2-1, with TRBD2 identical over 7 bases. The trim removed 7 bases at V and 0 bases at J, leaving 6 bases unmatched. CDR1 is LNHDA, CDR2 SQIVND, per germline (reference sequence). CDR3 length: 15 amino acids. The variable domain in full, with the rest retrieved from reference TRBV19 and TRBJ2-1, is DGGITQSPKYLFRKEGQNVTLSCEQNLNHDAMYWYRQDPGQGLRLIYYSQIVNDFQKGDIAEGYSVSREKKESFPLTVTSAQKNPTAFYLCASTDGTTSYNEQFFGPGTRLTVL.

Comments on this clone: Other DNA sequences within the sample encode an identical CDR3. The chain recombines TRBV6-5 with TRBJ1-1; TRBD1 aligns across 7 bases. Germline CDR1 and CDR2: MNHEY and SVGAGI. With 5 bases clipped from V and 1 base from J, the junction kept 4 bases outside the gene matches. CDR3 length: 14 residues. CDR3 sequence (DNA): TGTGCCAGCAGTCCCGGGACAGAGAACACTGAAGCTTTCTTT. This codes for CASSPGTENTEAFF.

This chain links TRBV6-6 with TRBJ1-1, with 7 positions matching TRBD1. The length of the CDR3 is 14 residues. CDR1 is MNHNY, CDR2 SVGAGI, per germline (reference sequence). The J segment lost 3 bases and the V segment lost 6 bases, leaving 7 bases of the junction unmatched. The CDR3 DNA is TGTGCCAGCAGCCTAGACAGGGTAGACACTGAAGCTTTCTTT. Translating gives CASSLDRVDTEAFF.

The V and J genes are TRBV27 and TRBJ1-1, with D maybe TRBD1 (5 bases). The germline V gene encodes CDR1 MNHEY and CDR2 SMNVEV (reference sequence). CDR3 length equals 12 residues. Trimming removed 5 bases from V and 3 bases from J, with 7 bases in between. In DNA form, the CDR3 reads TGTGCCAGCAGTCCAGGGCACACTGAAGCTTTCTTT. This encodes CASSPGHTEAFF.

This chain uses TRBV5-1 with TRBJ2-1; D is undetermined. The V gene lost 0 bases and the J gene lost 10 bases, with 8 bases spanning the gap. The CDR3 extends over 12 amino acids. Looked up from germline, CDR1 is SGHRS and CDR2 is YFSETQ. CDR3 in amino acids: CASSLEPKEQFF. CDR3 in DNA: TGCGCCAGCAGCTTGGAACCGAAAGAGCAGTTCTTC.

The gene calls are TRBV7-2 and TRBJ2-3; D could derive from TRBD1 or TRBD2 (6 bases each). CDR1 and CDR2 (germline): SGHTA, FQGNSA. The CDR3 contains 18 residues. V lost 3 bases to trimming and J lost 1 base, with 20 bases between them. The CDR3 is CASSFSLSWGAGTDTQYF. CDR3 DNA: TGTGCCAGCAGCTTTAGTCTAAGTTGGGGGGCTGGCACAGATACGCAGTATTTT.

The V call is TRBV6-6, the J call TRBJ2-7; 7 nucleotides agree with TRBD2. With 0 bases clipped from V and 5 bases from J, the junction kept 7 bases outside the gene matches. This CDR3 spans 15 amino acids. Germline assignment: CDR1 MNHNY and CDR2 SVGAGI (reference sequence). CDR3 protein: CASSYSLSTSHEQYF. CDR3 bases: TGTGCCAGCAGTTACTCGCTTTCGACTAGCCACGAGCAGTACTTC.

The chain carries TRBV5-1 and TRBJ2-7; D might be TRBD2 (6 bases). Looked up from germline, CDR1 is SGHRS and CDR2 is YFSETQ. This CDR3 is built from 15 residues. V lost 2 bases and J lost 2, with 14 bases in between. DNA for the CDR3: TGCGCCAGCAGCTTTGTGGGGGGTTCAACCTACGAGCAGTACTTC. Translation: CASSFVGGSTYEQYF.

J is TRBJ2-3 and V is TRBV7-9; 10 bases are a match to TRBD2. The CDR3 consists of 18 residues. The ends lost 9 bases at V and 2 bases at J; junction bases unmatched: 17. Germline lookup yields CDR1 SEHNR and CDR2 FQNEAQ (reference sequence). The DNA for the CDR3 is TGTGCCAGTCAACAGGGGCCCGGGACTAGCGAGCACACAGATACGCAGTATTTT. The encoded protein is CASQQGPGTSEHTDTQYF.

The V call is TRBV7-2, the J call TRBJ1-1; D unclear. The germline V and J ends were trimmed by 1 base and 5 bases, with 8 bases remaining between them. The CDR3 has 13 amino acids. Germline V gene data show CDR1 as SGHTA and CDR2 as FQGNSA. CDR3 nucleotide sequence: TGTGCCAGCAGCTTAGGGCCCCAGACTGAAGCTTTCTTT. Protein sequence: CASSLGPQTEAFF.

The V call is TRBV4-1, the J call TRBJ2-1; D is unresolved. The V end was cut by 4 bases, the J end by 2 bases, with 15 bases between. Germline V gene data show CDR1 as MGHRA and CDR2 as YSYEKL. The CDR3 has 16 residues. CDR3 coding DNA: TGCGCCAGCAGCCCTCCCATGTTGGCACCCTACAATGAGCAGTTCTTC. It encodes CASSPPMLAPYNEQFF.

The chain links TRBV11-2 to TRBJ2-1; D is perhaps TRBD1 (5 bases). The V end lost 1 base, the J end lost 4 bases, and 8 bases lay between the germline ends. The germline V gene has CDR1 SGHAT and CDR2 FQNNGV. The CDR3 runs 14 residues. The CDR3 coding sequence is TGTGCCAGCAGCTTAGTCGCAGGGTACAATGAGCAGTTCTTC. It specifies CASSLVAGYNEQFF.

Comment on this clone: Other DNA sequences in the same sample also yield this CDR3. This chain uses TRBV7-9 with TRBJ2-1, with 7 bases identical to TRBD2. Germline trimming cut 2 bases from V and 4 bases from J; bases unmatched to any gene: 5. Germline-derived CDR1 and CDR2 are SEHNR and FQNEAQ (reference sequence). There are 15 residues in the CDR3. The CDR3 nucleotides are TGTGCCAGCAGCTTAAGGAGCGGGACTTACAATGAGCAGTTCTTC. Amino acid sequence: CASSLRSGTYNEQFF.

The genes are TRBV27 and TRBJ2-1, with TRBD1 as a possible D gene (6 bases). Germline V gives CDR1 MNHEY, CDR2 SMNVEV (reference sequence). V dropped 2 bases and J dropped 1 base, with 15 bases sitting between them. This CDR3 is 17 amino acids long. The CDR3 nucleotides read TGTGCCAGCAGTTTAAAGGTGTTCAGGGGTTCCTACAATGAGCAGTTCTTC. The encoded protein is CASSLKVFRGSYNEQFF.

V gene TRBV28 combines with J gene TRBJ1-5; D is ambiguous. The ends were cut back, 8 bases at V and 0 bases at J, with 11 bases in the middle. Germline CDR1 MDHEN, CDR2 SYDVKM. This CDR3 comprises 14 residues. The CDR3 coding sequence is TGTGCCAGCCAAACCCTATATAGCAATCAGCCCCAGCATTTT. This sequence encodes CASQTLYSNQPQHF.

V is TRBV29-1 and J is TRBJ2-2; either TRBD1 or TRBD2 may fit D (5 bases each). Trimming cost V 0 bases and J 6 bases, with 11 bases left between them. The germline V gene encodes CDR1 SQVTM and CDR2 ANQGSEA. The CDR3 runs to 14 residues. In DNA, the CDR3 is TGCAGCGTTGAAGACGGGACCTTCGCCGGGGAGCTGTTTTTT. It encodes CSVEDGTFAGELFF.

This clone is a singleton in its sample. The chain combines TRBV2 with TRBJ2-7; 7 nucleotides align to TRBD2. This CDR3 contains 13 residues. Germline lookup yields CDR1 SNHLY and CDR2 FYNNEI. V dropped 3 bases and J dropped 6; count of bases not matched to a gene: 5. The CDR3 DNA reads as TGTGCCAGCAGTGACAATTGGGGGGGCGAGCAGTACTTC. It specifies CASSDNWGGEQYF.

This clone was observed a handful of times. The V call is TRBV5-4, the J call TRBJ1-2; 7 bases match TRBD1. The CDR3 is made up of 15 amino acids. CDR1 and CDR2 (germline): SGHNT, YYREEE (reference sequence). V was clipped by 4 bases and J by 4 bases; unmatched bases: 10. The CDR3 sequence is CASSPDHRDSYGYTF. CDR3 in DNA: TGTGCCAGCAGCCCGGACCACAGGGACAGCTATGGCTACACCTTC.

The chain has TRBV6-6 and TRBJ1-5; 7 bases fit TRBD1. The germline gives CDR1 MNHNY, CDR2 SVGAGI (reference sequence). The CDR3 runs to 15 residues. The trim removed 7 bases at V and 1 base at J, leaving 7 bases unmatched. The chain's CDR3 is CASTSQGGSNQPQHF. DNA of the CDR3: TGTGCCAGCACCTCTCAGGGGGGCAGCAATCAGCCCCAGCATTTT.

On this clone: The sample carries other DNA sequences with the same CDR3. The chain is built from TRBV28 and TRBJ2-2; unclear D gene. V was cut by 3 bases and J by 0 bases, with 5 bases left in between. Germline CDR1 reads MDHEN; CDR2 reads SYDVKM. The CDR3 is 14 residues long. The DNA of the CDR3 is TGTGCCAGCAGTTTCCCTTCGAACACCGGGGAGCTGTTTTTT. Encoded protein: CASSFPSNTGELFF.

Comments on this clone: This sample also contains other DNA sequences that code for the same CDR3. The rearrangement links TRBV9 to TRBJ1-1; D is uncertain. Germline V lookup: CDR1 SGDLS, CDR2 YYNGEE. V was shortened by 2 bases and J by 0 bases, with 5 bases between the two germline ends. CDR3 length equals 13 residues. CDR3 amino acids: CASSVDMNTEAFF. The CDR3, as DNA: TGTGCCAGCAGCGTTGATATGAACACTGAAGCTTTCTTT.

Written as DNA, the CDR3 is TGTGCCTGGAGCGGCGGAACGGGGCAGTACTTC. Residues: CAWSGGTGQYF. This chain joins TRBV30 and TRBJ2-7; D not certain. The CDR3 length is 11 residues. The germline gives CDR1 GTSNPN, CDR2 SVGIG (reference sequence). V lost 3 bases and J lost 9, with 12 bases in between.

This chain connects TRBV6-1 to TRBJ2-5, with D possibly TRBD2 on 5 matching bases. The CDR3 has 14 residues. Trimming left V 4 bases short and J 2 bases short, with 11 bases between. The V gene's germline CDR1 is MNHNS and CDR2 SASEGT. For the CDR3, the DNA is TGTGCCAGCAGTGTCTTCAGGACTCAAGAGACCCAGTACTTC. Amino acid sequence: CASSVFRTQETQYF.

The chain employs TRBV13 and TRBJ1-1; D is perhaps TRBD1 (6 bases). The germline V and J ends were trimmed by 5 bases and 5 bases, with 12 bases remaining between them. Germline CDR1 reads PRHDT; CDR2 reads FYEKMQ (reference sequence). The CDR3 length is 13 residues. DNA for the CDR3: TGTGCCAGCAGCCCGGGGGGCCTAACTGAAGCTTTCTTT. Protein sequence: CASSPGGLTEAFF.

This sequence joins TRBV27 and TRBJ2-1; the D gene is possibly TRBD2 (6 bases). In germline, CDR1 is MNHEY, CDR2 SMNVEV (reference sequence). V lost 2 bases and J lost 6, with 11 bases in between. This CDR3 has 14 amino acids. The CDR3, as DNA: TGTGCCAGCAGTTTAGCGGGATTGGGCAATGAGCAGTTCTTC. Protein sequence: CASSLAGLGNEQFF.